Following are 30 T cell receptor beta chains from one sample sequenced in a study of blood T cells in healthy people across ages. A sample-barcoded 5' primer and a J-beta primer mix were used in a second PCR of about 6 to 12 cycles. TCRdb reprocessed the 5' RACE reads via MiXCR and lists one record per CDR3 protein. In the table there are under 700,000 distinct CDR3 sequences, around 24% of which are singletons. Another study also made use of these data, one on T cells of mothers and their children.

Sequenced input: blood. The receptors shown here come from a boy aged 5-17 years in good health.

This clonotype was observed a few times. This clone may be a read error of a much larger clone one base away. The chain carries TRBV2 and TRBJ2-7; the D gene is possibly TRBD1 (6 bases). Trimming cost V 7 bases and J 3 bases, with 13 bases left between them. The CDR3 length is 13 residues. CDR1 and CDR2 (germline): SNHLY, FYNNEI. CDR3 sequence: CASIKGVGYEQYF. The CDR3 DNA reads as TGTGCCAGCATAAAGGGGGTGGGCTACGAGCAGTACTTC. Supplemented by reference TRBV2 and TRBJ2-7, the full variable domain reads EPEVTQTPSHQVTQMGQEVILRCVPISNHLYFYWYRQILGQKVEFLVSFYNNEISEKSEIFDDQFSVERPDGSNFTLKIRSTKLEDSAMYFCASIKGVGYEQYFGPGTRLTVT.

The rearrangement uses TRBV20-1 and TRBJ2-5; 7 nucleotides match TRBD2. The CDR3 runs to 13 residues. Losses at the gene ends were 1 base for V and 10 bases for J; bases not matched to a gene: 9. Germline CDR1 is DFQATT and CDR2 is SNEGSKA (reference sequence). The CDR3 loop is CSARGSGTAFQYF. The CDR3 DNA reads as TGCAGTGCTAGAGGCAGCGGGACCGCCTTCCAGTACTTC.

The chain has TRBV27 and TRBJ2-1; 8 nucleotides agree with TRBD2. This CDR3 has 15 amino acids. CDR1 and CDR2 (germline): MNHEY, SMNVEV (reference sequence). The V segment lost 3 bases and the J segment 6 bases; nucleotides outside the gene matches: 7. This CDR3 reads CASSLSGLDGNEQFF. DNA of the CDR3: TGTGCCAGCAGTTTGTCGGGACTAGACGGCAATGAGCAGTTCTTC.

The gene calls are TRBV28 and TRBJ2-1; D gene ambiguous. The DNA end lines up better with TRBJ2-7; the J call may be wrong. The CDR3 has 14 residues. CDR1 and CDR2 from the germline V gene are MDHEN and SYDVKM. CDR3 sequence reads: CASSVLVWPYEQYF. The CDR3, as DNA: TGTGCCAGCAGTGTCCTGGTATGGCCCTACGAGCAGTACTTC.

This clonotype was recorded a few times. The chain joins TRBV12-3 or TRBV12-4 to TRBJ2-2, with D tentatively TRBD1 (6 bases). The CDR3 is 17 amino acids. Trimming removed 3 bases at V and 7 bases at J, with 21 bases between. The CDR3 region has the DNA TGTGCCAGCAGTTTCCGTCTAGGACAGAAGCACATCGGGGAGCTGTTTTTT. Residues: CASSFRLGQKHIGELFF.

The V gene is TRBV5-5, the J gene TRBJ2-1; D is possibly TRBD2 (7 bases). Judging by the DNA end, TRBJ2-5 fits better; the J call may be wrong. CDR1 and CDR2 (germline): SGHKS, YYEKEE (reference sequence). The CDR3 is 13 residues long. The CDR3: CASRRGGLAAQYF. The CDR3 DNA reads TGTGCCAGCAGGAGGGGGGGTCTAGCTGCCCAGTACTTC.

V and J are TRBV4-2 and TRBJ2-3; 9 nucleotides line up with TRBD2. The J segment lost 3 bases and the V segment lost 0 bases, leaving 7 bases of the junction unmatched. The CDR3 consists of 17 residues. CDR1 is LGHNA and CDR2 is YNFKEQ in the germline V gene. The CDR3 DNA sequence: TGTGCCAGCAGCCAAGAATTGCGGGGGGGCGGTACAGATACGCAGTATTTT. Translating it yields CASSQELRGGGTDTQYF.

This clonotype was seen a few times. The chain combines TRBV2 with TRBJ1-6; TRBD1 agrees at 8 bases. Trimming removed 7 bases from V and 5 bases from J; junction bases left unmatched: 7. This CDR3 spans 15 amino acids. CDR1 is SNHLY and CDR2 is FYNNEI in the germline V gene. The chain's CDR3 is CASNGGTGNNSPLHF. The CDR3 DNA is TGTGCCAGCAATGGCGGGACAGGCAATAATTCACCCCTCCACTTT.

The rearrangement uses TRBV19 and TRBJ2-1; D assignment may be TRBD1 or TRBD2 (5 bases each). The germline V and J ends were trimmed by 9 bases and 7 bases, with 13 bases remaining between them. Germline V lookup: CDR1 LNHDA, CDR2 SQIVND (reference sequence). This CDR3 contains 12 residues. The CDR3 loop is CARPLRGNEQFF. CDR3 bases: TGTGCCAGGCCGCTGAGGGGAAATGAGCAGTTCTTC. The complete variable domain, with remaining parts taken from reference TRBV19 and TRBJ2-1, reads DGGITQSPKYLFRKEGQNVTLSCEQNLNHDAMYWYRQDPGQGLRLIYYSQIVNDFQKGDIAEGYSVSREKKESFPLTVTSAQKNPTAFYLCARPLRGNEQFFGPGTRLTVL.

This clonotype was found a few times. The CDR3: CASSPSDGRYETQYF. Written as DNA, the CDR3 is TGTGCCAGCAGCCCAAGCGACGGGAGATATGAGACCCAGTACTTC. The chain has TRBV11-2 and TRBJ2-5; the D gene is possibly TRBD2 (6 bases). CDR1 SGHAT and CDR2 FQNNGV come from the germline V gene. The CDR3 sequence is 15 residues long. V gave up 5 bases and J gave up 5 bases, with 18 bases separating them. The complete variable domain, with remaining parts taken from reference TRBV11-2 and TRBJ2-5, reads EAGVAQSPRYKIIEKRQSVAFWCNPISGHATLYWYQQILGQGPKLLIQFQNNGVVDDSQLPKDRFSAERLKGVDSTLKIQPAKLEDSAVYLCASSPSDGRYETQYFGPGTRLLVL.

Only a few counts were recorded for this clonotype. V is TRBV19 and J is TRBJ1-5; 7 nucleotides match TRBD1. Germline lookup yields CDR1 LNHDA and CDR2 SQIVND (reference sequence). J gave up 2 bases and V 9 bases, and 4 bases lay outside the gene matches. The CDR3 extends over 13 amino acids. CDR3 sequence reads: CASRGFGNQPQHF. In DNA, the CDR3 is TGTGCCAGCAGGGGGTTTGGCAATCAGCCCCAGCATTTT.

This clonotype came up a few times. The chain joins TRBV20-1 to TRBJ2-6; D is undetermined. Trimming shortened V by 3 bases and J by 0 bases, and 12 bases separated the two germline ends. Per the germline V gene, CDR1 is DFQATT and CDR2 is SNEGSKA (reference sequence). The length of the CDR3 is 16 residues. The CDR3 here is CSARTTSASGANVLTF. In nucleotides, the CDR3 is TGCAGTGCTAGGACGACCTCAGCCTCTGGGGCCAACGTCCTGACTTTC.

This clonotype has a handful of counts. This chain links TRBV7-8 with TRBJ2-7, with D tentatively TRBD2 (5 bases). Trimming shortened V by 0 bases and J by 3 bases, and 12 bases separated the two germline ends. Looked up from germline, CDR1 is SGHVS and CDR2 is FQNEAQ. The CDR3 has 15 residues. Written as DNA, the CDR3 is TGTGCCAGCAGCTTAGCGGAGGCCGTTAGCTACGAGCAGTACTTC. This codes for CASSLAEAVSYEQYF.

The genes are TRBV29-1 and TRBJ2-7, with D perhaps TRBD2 (6 bases). Germline loops: CDR1 SQVTM, CDR2 ANQGSEA. Between the trimmed V and J ends, which lost 6 bases and 3 bases, there was a span of 12 bases. This CDR3 is 12 amino acids long. The DNA for the CDR3 is TGCAGCGTGGGGGACTCTAGCTACGAGCAGTACTTC. It encodes CSVGDSSYEQYF.

This chain uses TRBV20-1 with TRBJ2-6; D possibly corresponds to TRBD2 (6 bases). There are 15 residues in the CDR3. CDR1 DFQATT and CDR2 SNEGSKA come from the germline V gene (reference sequence). The V end was cut by 3 bases, the J end by 2 bases, with 11 bases between. CDR3 nucleotides: TGCAGTGCTAGTCTCTGGGGGGCTGGGGCCAACGTCCTGACTTTC. Translation: CSASLWGAGANVLTF.

A remark on this clonotype: One end of the junction does not line up with germline, which may come from a read error. The chain employs TRBV7-9 and TRBJ2-7, with D possibly being TRBD2 (5 bases). Per the germline V gene, CDR1 is SEHNR and CDR2 is FQNEAQ (reference sequence). This CDR3 region has 12 residues. The CDR3 sequence: CAGSFRGNEQYF. In DNA, the CDR3 is TGTGCCGGCAGCTTTCGAGGGAACGAGCAGTACTTT.

This clonotype turned up a few times. The chain uses TRBV30 and TRBJ1-2; the D is unclear. The CDR3 loop spans 12 amino acids. Per the germline V gene, CDR1 is GTSNPN and CDR2 is SVGIG (reference sequence). V shed 2 bases and J shed 8 bases, with 12 bases lying between them. The CDR3 region has the DNA TGTGCCTGGAGTCCCGGACCACAGGGCTACACCTTC. Amino acids: CAWSPGPQGYTF.

This clonotype was detected only a few times. This rearrangement joins TRBV12-3 or TRBV12-4 to TRBJ1-5, with TRBD1 identical over 7 bases. The CDR3 is made up of 13 amino acids. V was pared by 4 bases and J by 5 bases, with 2 bases of the junction left unmatched. CDR3 loop: CASSSRGDQPQHF. In nucleotides, the CDR3 is TGTGCCAGCAGTTCCAGGGGGGATCAGCCCCAGCATTTT.

In its sample, this clonotype was seen a few times. The rearrangement joins TRBV6-2 or TRBV6-3 to TRBJ2-1; TRBD2 is a possible D gene (6 bases). V lost 2 bases, J lost 0 bases, and 23 bases lay in between. CDR3 length: 20 residues. CDR1 is MNHEY, CDR2 SVGEGT, per germline. The CDR3 spells CASSYGGELADPSSYNEQFF. The CDR3 DNA sequence: TGTGCCAGCAGTTACGGCGGTGAACTAGCTGACCCGAGCTCCTACAATGAGCAGTTCTTC.

This sequence joins TRBV5-1 and TRBJ2-2; D is ambiguous. Trimming shortened V by 2 bases and J by 1 base, and 9 bases separated the two germline ends. Per the germline V gene, CDR1 is SGHRS and CDR2 is YFSETQ. The CDR3 extends over 15 amino acids. The CDR3 is CASSLDEMNTGELFF. In DNA form, the CDR3 reads TGCGCCAGCAGCTTAGACGAAATGAACACCGGGGAGCTGTTTTTT. Supplemented by reference TRBV5-1 and TRBJ2-2, the full variable domain reads KAGVTQTPRYLIKTRGQQVTLSCSPISGHRSVSWYQQTPGQGLQFLFEYFSETQRNKGNFPGRFSGRQFSNSRSEMNVSTLELGDSALYLCASSLDEMNTGELFFGEGSRLTVL.

V and J are TRBV12-3 or TRBV12-4 and TRBJ1-1, with 12 bases lining up with TRBD1. The junction had 9 bases not matched to a gene; V was cut back by 6 bases and J by 10 bases. CDR3 length: 14 residues. The CDR3 DNA reads TGTGCCAGCAGCGTAACCGGGACAGGGGGCTTAGCTTTCTTT. Protein product: CASSVTGTGGLAFF.

There are a few counts of this clonotype. This chain uses TRBV9 with TRBJ2-7; D not certain. There are 16 residues in the CDR3. The germline CDR1 and CDR2 sequences are SGDLS and YYNGEE. Trimming stripped 4 bases from V and 2 bases from J, with 19 bases between. CDR3 region: CASSPTDGKSTYEQYF. The CDR3 bases are TGTGCCAGCAGCCCAACGGACGGAAAATCGACCTACGAGCAGTACTTC.

This clonotype appeared a few times. The chain joins TRBV28 to TRBJ1-5; no clear D gene. V gave up 3 bases and J gave up 3 bases, with 12 bases separating them. This CDR3 is 15 amino acids long. The germline CDR1 and CDR2 sequences are MDHEN and SYDVKM. For the CDR3, the DNA is TGTGCCAGCAGTTTCACCCGGAACGTCAATCAGCCCCAGCATTTT. Translating it yields CASSFTRNVNQPQHF.

The genes are TRBV4-3 and TRBJ2-7; 7 positions agree with TRBD2. V lost 8 bases, J lost 4 bases, and 8 bases stayed unmatched. This CDR3 comprises 13 residues. The germline V gene has CDR1 LGHNA and CDR2 YSLEER. Here the CDR3 DNA reads TGCGCCAGCCAGAGGGGAGCGGGGTACGAGCAGTACTTC. Residues: CASQRGAGYEQYF.

V and J are TRBV6-6 and TRBJ2-5; D possibly corresponds to TRBD2 (5 bases). The J call could be wrong; TRBJ2-7 is a better fit for the DNA end. This CDR3 spans 12 amino acids. The germline CDR1 and CDR2 sequences are MNHNY and SVGAGI (reference sequence). The CDR3 region is CASGSLSYEQYF. CDR3 bases: TGTGCCAGCGGGAGCCTCTCCTACGAGCAGTACTTC.

The CDR3 DNA sequence: TGTGCCAGCAGCTTGGAGGAGGGCGTGGAGACCCAGTACTTC. Protein product: CASSLEEGVETQYF. The V and J genes are TRBV5-4 and TRBJ2-5; D might be TRBD2 (6 bases). CDR1 is SGHNT and CDR2 is YYREEE in the germline V gene (reference sequence). CDR3 length: 14 residues. Trimming stripped 0 bases from V and 5 bases from J, with 11 bases between. Combining the CDR3 with reference TRBV5-4 and TRBJ2-5 gives the whole variable domain ETGVTQSPTHLIKTRGQQVTLRCSSQSGHNTVSWYQQALGQGPQFIFQYYREEENGRGNFPPRFSGLQFPNYSSELNVNALELDDSALYLCASSLEEGVETQYFGPGTRLLVL.

This clonotype was observed a handful of times. V gene TRBV2 combines with J gene TRBJ2-2, with D maybe TRBD2 (5 bases). The V end was cut by 2 bases, the J end by 1 base, with 5 bases between. Germline V gene sequence: CDR1 SNHLY, CDR2 FYNNEI. CDR3 length: 14 residues. The CDR3 region has the DNA TGTGCCAGCAGTGAAAGCGGGAACACCGGGGAGCTGTTTTTT. It yields the protein CASSESGNTGELFF.

Here the CDR3 reads CSARATGQDSYNEQFF. Written as DNA, the CDR3 is TGCAGTGCTAGAGCAACGGGACAGGACTCCTACAATGAGCAGTTCTTC. This chain joins TRBV20-1 and TRBJ2-1, with 8 bases that match TRBD1. V lost 1 base, J lost 0 bases, and 5 bases stayed unmatched. The germline gives CDR1 DFQATT, CDR2 SNEGSKA (reference sequence). The CDR3 has 16 residues.

This clonotype was observed a few times. The rearrangement uses TRBV4-3 and TRBJ2-1; 13 nucleotides align to TRBD2. The DNA end favors TRBJ2-7, so the J call may be wrong. CDR1 LGHNA and CDR2 YSLEER come from the germline V gene. This CDR3 comprises 14 residues. The CDR3 DNA sequence: TGCGCCAGCAGCCAGGAGACTAGCGGGGGGAGGCAGTACTTC. This gives the protein CASSQETSGGRQYF.

J is TRBJ1-5 and V is TRBV20-1; 8 nucleotides line up with TRBD1. CDR1 is DFQATT, CDR2 SNEGSKA, per germline (reference sequence). CDR3 size: 14 residues. V lost 4 bases to trimming and J lost 3 bases; unmatched junction nucleotides: 5. DNA of the CDR3: TGCAGTGCTATGGGACAGGCGATCAATCAGCCCCAGCATTTT. Amino acid sequence: CSAMGQAINQPQHF.